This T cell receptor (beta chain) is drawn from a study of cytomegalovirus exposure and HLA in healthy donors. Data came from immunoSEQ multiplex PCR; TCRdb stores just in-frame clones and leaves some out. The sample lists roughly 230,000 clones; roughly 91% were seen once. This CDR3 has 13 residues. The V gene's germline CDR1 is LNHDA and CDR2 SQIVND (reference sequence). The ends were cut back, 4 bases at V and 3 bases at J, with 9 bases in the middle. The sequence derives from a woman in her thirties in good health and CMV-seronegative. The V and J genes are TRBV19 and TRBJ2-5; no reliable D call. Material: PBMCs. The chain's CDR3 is CASSTRVKETQYF. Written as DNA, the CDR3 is TGTGCCAGTAGTACCCGGGTGAAAGAGACCCAGTACTTC.